This entry lists 3 T cell receptor beta chains sequenced from one sample in a study of T cells in Graves' hyperthyroidism and ophthalmopathy (dated by TCRdb to between 2017 and 2020). Library construction relied on multiplex PCR. Data came from an Illumina HiSeq 2000. The TCR beta CDR3 regions were amplified from RNA transcripts. The first round of RT-PCR for the TCR CDR3 was performed with the HTBI primer set and the Qiagen OneStep RT-PCR kit. TCRdb applied fastp at Q25 and MiXCR to the public reads, then kept only in-frame beta chains. Duplicate CDR3 protein sequences are folded into a single record with the most common DNA and genes. For this sample there are 400,000 or so distinct CDR3 sequences; around an eighth appear just once. Of the sample, around 28% falls within the top ten clones. The sample consisted of blood. The receptors were gathered from a man in his forties or fifties with Graves' ophthalmopathy.

This clonotype was seen repeatedly, ten times or more. The V call is TRBV6-1, the J call TRBJ2-1; maybe TRBD2 (6 bases). CDR3 size: 16 residues. Trimming cost V 2 bases and J 7 bases, with 18 bases left between them. The germline V gene has CDR1 MNHNS and CDR2 SASEGT. The CDR3 loop reads CASSELAGSLGNEQFF. CDR3 nucleotide sequence: TGTGCCAGCAGTGAATTGGCGGGAAGTCTAGGGAATGAGCAGTTCTTC.

This clonotype was counted many times. The CDR3 spells CASSNRDRGNQETQYF. The CDR3 DNA reads TGTGCCAGCTCAAACCGGGACAGGGGAAACCAAGAGACCCAGTACTTC. J is TRBJ2-5 and V is TRBV18; 10 bases fit TRBD1. V shed 5 bases and J 0 bases; nucleotides not matched to a gene: 6. This CDR3 contains 16 residues. Germline loops: CDR1 KGHSH, CDR2 LQKENI.

In its sample, this clonotype was seen many times. The chain has TRBV4-2 and TRBJ2-5; 11 nucleotides line up with TRBD2. The V and J ends lost 6 bases and 0 bases, in that order; junction bases with no gene match: 9. Germline V lookup: CDR1 LGHNA, CDR2 YNFKEQ. This CDR3 is 17 amino acids long. CDR3 coding DNA: TGTGCCAGCAGTAAACTACTAGCGGGAGAACACCAAGAGACCCAGTACTTC. This sequence encodes CASSKLLAGEHQETQYF.